This T cell receptor beta chain comes out of a study of blood T cell repertoires in COVID-19 (dated by TCRdb to about 2020). For the study in its entirety: Samples covering the acute and convalescent phases of COVID-19 were provided by collaborators in the United States, Italy and Spain. The material from the prospective study consisted of cDNA or gDNA derived from T cells, B-cell-depleted T cells, or PBMCs. The dataset comprised deeply sampled blood TCRbeta repertoires from subjects exposed to, actively infected with, or recovered from COVID-19. The repertoires were released in a freely available public database intended as a resource for research on the immune response to SARS-CoV-2. The samples were drawn from two sources: the first 160 participants of the ongoing ImmuneRACE study, and fewer than 1,500 subjects contributed by 6 global collaborators. A de-identified subject ID, COVID-19 status, age in years and sex were almost always included in the sample metadata. HLA class I and class II types, where available, came from metadata supplied by the sample provider rather than from assay-based typing.

Study-wide conclusions, independent of this receptor: How much clinical and demographic metadata was included differed by source and by participant, and the metadata was provided uncurated.

TCRbeta CDR3 regions were amplified from genomic DNA using the immunoSEQ Assay, a bias-controlled multiplex PCR. The paper's data handling went like this. The number of nucleated cells in each sample was estimated from the amplification of reference gene primers within the assay. To quantify the absolute abundance of each unique TCRbeta CDR3 rearrangement, sequence reads were collapsed and filtered. For each sample, productive Simpson clonality was calculated as the square root of Simpson's diversity index across productive rearrangements. The table was pulled from immuneACCESS by TCRdb, which kept in-frame rearrangements only. Such tables lose some clones; where checked, under half of the loss comes from unresolved V genes, and the rest has no known cause. That table is the source of V, J and clone size, and D and trimming were worked out from the DNA. In all, the sample holds 150,000 to 200,000 clones, and roughly 89% of those were seen once. Over 3.5% of the sample is held by the ten biggest clonotypes.

Regarding this clone: No antigen is known for it. Qualities for individual bases were not recorded, and no much larger clone is one base off.

Each collaborating institution followed its own protocols to collect whole blood in K2EDTA tubes. For TCRbeta analysis, collaborator samples were shipped as frozen whole blood, as isolated PBMCs, or as DNA extracted from either sample type. Taken from the germline V gene, the CDR1 and CDR2 loops are MNHEY and SVGEGT. The CDR3, cysteine through phenylalanine, is 15 amino acids long. The kept DNA is CDR3 alone, 45 bases in frame from the first base. V drops 4 bases and J drops 8 bases, leaving 18 bases in between. The rearrangement joined TRBV6-2 or TRBV6-3 to TRBJ2-1, and perhaps TRBD1 as D gene, on 5 matching bases. This TCR derives from a man aged 18 to 30 with active or convalescent COVID-19. The sequenced material came from peripheral blood. The CDR3 here reads CASSSMTVTPDEQFF. Here is the DNA: TGTGCCAGCAGTTCAATGACAGTGACCCCGGATGAGCAGTTCTTC.